The next 7 T cell receptor beta chains were all read from a single sample in a study of shared T cell receptors in the human thymus. Profiled with immunoSEQ multiplex PCR; TCRdb holds only in-frame clones, not every one. The sample has about 380,000 clones; 95% are singletons. The sequenced sample consisted of thymocytes. Source of these receptors: a human donor.

This chain links TRBV7-9 with TRBJ2-7; 7 bases align to TRBD2. V gave up 2 bases and J gave up 5 bases; unmatched junction bases: 15. Germline V gives CDR1 SEHNR, CDR2 FQNEAQ (reference sequence). CDR3 length: 17 amino acids. CDR3 in DNA: TGTGCCAGCAGCTTACCCATTCCTAGCGGCCCAAAGGACGAGCAGTACTTC. Translated: CASSLPIPSGPKDEQYF.

This chain connects TRBV5-8 to TRBJ2-1; TRBD1 matches at 7 bases. The CDR3 is 14 residues long. Germline trimming cut 4 bases from V and 7 bases from J; bases unmatched to any gene: 8. CDR1 and CDR2 from the germline V gene are SGHTS and YDEGEE. CDR3 sequence (DNA): TGTGCCAGCAGCGGACAGGAGGTCACGAATGAGCAGTTCTTC. Translation gives CASSGQEVTNEQFF.

V and J are TRBV11-2 and TRBJ2-7; weak D call: TRBD2 (6 bases). Trimming left V 5 bases short and J 0 bases short, with 14 bases between. Germline V gives CDR1 SGHAT, CDR2 FQNNGV. The CDR3 runs to 15 residues. The CDR3 region is CASSPKATSSYEQYF. The CDR3 DNA sequence: TGTGCCAGCAGCCCTAAAGCGACTAGCTCCTACGAGCAGTACTTC.

V gene TRBV28 combines with J gene TRBJ2-7; D remains unclear. Trimming removed 3 bases from V and 3 bases from J, with 15 bases in between. CDR3 length equals 15 residues. The germline V gene encodes CDR1 MDHEN and CDR2 SYDVKM. As DNA, the CDR3 is TGTGCCAGCAGTTTTAATCAGAGACCGTACTACGAGCAGTACTTC. Protein product: CASSFNQRPYYEQYF.

The count of this clone is one. The chain links TRBV7-7 to TRBJ1-3; D possibly corresponds to TRBD1 (5 bases). This CDR3 comprises 16 residues. V shed 5 bases and J shed 0 bases, with 14 bases lying between them. Per the germline V gene, CDR1 is SSHAT and CDR2 is FNYEAQ (reference sequence). CDR3 bases: TGTGCCAGCAGCCCGGGGACGGACAACTCTGGAAACACCATATATTTT. Translating gives CASSPGTDNSGNTIYF.

V and J are TRBV27 and TRBJ2-3; no firm D call. Germline V CDR1 and CDR2: MNHEY, SMNVEV (reference sequence). Trimming left V 5 bases short and J 0 bases short, with 12 bases between. CDR3 size: 15 residues. The CDR3 DNA reads as TGTGCCAGCAGTCCCCGGGCACGAAGCACAGATACGCAGTATTTT. Residues: CASSPRARSTDTQYF.

The J gene is TRBJ2-7, the V gene TRBV27; D gene uncertain. There are 13 residues in the CDR3. Trimming stripped 4 bases from V and 2 bases from J, with 9 bases between. Germline V gene data show CDR1 as MNHEY and CDR2 as SMNVEV (reference sequence). CDR3 nucleotides: TGTGCCAGCAGTTCGTTAGAAGCCTACGAGCAGTACTTC. Residues: CASSSLEAYEQYF.